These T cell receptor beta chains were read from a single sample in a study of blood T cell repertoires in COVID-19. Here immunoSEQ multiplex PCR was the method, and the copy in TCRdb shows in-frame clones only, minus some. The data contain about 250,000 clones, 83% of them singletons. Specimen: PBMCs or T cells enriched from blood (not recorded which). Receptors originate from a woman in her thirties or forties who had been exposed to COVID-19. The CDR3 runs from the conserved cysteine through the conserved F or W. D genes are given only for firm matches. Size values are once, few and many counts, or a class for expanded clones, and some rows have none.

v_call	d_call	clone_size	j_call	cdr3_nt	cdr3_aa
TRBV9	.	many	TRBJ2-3	TGTGCCAGCAGCTCCGGCGCCCCAGGGGCCGTTACGCAGTATTTT	CASSSGAPGAVTQYF
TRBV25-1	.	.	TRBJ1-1	TGTGCCAGCAGTGGGGCAGGGCGTACTGAAGCTTTCTTT	CASSGAGRTEAFF
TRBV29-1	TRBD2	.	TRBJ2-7	TGCAGCGCCCGGGCCGGGGGGTCAGAGCAGTACTTC	CSARAGGSEQYF
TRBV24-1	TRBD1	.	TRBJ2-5	TGTGCCACCAGTGATCACACCGGGACAGAAGAGACCCAGTACTTC	CATSDHTGTEETQYF
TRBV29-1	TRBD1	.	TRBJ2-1	TGCAGCGTCGACAGGGAATCCTACAATGAGCAGTTCTTC	CSVDRESYNEQFF
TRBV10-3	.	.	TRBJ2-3	TGTGCCATCAGTGACTCCAGGGTGACAGATACGCAGTATTTT	CAISDSRVTDTQYF
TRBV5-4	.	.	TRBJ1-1	TGTGCCAGCAGCTCAACCGACAGGTTTCGGACTGAAGCTTTCTTT	CASSSTDRFRTEAFF
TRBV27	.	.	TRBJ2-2	TGTGCCAGCAGTTTGGGTCAGGCGAACACCGGGGAGCTGTTTTTT	CASSLGQANTGELFF
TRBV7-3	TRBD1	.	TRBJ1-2	TGTGCCAGCAGCTCCCAGGCCCGGACAGGAGGAAACTATGGCTACACCTTC	CASSSQARTGGNYGYTF
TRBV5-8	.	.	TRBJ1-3	TGTGCCAGCAGCCCAACCGACGGGAGCTCTGGAAACACCATATATTTT	CASSPTDGSSGNTIYF
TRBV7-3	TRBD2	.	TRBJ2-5	TGTGCCAGCAGCTTAGCGGGGGTCGAGACCCAGTACTTC	CASSLAGVETQYF
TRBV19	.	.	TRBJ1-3	TGTGCCAGTAGTGAAACCGGGGTGGCGAGCTCTGGAAACACCATATATTTT	CASSETGVASSGNTIYF
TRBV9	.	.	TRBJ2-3	TGTGCCAGCAGCGTACGGTCAGGCGCAGAGACAGATACGCAGTATTTT	CASSVRSGAETDTQYF
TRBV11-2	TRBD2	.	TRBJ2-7	TGTGCCAGCAGCCCTAGCGGTCTCTACGGGCAGTACTTC	CASSPSGLYGQYF
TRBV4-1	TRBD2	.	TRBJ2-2	TGCGCCAGCAGCCTTGAACCACCGAGCGGGGGGGGAACCGGGGAGCTGTTTTTT	CASSLEPPSGGGTGELFF
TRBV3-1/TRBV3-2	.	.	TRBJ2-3	TGTGCCAGCAGCCATGGCGGAGATGGCACAGATACGCAGTATTTT	CASSHGGDGTDTQYF
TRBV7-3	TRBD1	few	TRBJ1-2	TGTGCCAGCAGCTTAACCCCAGGGGGTGGCTACACCTTC	CASSLTPGGGYTF
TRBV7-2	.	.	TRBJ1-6	TGTGCCAGCAGCCCCGGCGTTGGCAGGGGTAATTCACCCCTCCACTTT	CASSPGVGRGNSPLHF
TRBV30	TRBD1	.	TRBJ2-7	TGTGCCTGGAGCCCGGGACAGGACTACGAGCAGTACTTC	CAWSPGQDYEQYF
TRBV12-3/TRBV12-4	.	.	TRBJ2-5	TGTGCCAGCAGTCCGACAGATCAAGAGACCCAGTACTTC	CASSPTDQETQYF
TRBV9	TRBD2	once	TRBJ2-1	TGTGCCAGCAGCCCCTCTCCCGGGACTAGCGGGGGCGGCGAGCAGTTCTTC	CASSPSPGTSGGGEQFF
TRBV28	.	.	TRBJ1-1	TGTGCCAGCAGTTTAAAAGGGGTTTTTAACACTGAAGCTTTCTTT	CASSLKGVFNTEAFF
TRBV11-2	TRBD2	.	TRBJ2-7	TGTGCCAGCAGCTTTCTGCTAGCGGGGGCCCCTTCCTACGAGCAGTACTTC	CASSFLLAGAPSYEQYF
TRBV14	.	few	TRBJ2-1	TGTGCCAGCAGTCAAGAACTAGGGAACCCCTACAATGAGCAGTTCTTC	CASSQELGNPYNEQFF
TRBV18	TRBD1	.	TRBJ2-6	TGTGCCAGCTCACGGGGGACAGGGGCAGCTGGGGCCAACGTCCTGACTTTC	CASSRGTGAAGANVLTF
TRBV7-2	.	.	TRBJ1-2	TGTGCCAGCAGCTTAACCCCCGACAGGCCCTATGGCTACACCTTC	CASSLTPDRPYGYTF
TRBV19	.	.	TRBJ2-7	TGTGCCAGTAGTATAGCCAACAGGGGGGGACTCTACGAGCAGTACTTC	CASSIANRGGLYEQYF
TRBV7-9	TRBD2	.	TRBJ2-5	TGTGCCAGCAGCCTCGGACTAGCGGGGGTCGGGGAGACCCAGTACTTC	CASSLGLAGVGETQYF
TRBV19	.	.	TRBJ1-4	TGTGCCAGTAGTATCCAGACAACTAATGAAAAACTGTTTTTT	CASSIQTTNEKLFF
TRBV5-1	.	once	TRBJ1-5	TGCGCCAGCAGCTTGAGCGTCGGGCAGCCCCAGCATTTT	CASSLSVGQPQHF
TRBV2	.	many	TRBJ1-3	TGTGCCAGCAGTGGGGCCTTGTACGGAAACACCATATATTTT	CASSGALYGNTIYF
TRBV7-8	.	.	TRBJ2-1	TGTGCCAGCAGCTTAGGTCCGGGGCTAGGGGGGGAAACCGCCTACAATGAGCAGTTCTTC	CASSLGPGLGGETAYNEQFF
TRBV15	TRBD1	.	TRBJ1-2	TGTGCCACCAGCACGCAGGGACAGGGCTATGGCTACACCTTC	CATSTQGQGYGYTF
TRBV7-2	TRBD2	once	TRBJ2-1	TGTGCCAGCAGCTCGGGACTAGCGGGGGGTGAGCAGTTCTTC	CASSSGLAGGEQFF
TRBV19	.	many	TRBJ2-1	TGTGCCAGTAGTACCCGACTTTACAATGAGCAGTTCTTC	CASSTRLYNEQFF
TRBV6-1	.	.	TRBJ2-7	TGTGCCAGCAGTGAAGTTAGAATCTACGAGCAGTACTTC	CASSEVRIYEQYF
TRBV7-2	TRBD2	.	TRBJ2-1	TGTGCCAGCAGCTCCGGACTAGCGGGGGGTGAGCAGTTCTTC	CASSSGLAGGEQFF
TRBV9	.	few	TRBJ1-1	TGTGCCAGCAGCGACCCCCCGGGGGGAAACACTGAAGCTTTCTTT	CASSDPPGGNTEAFF
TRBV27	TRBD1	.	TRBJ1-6	TGTGCCAGCAGTTTATATTGGGACAGCAGAAATAATTCACCCCTCCACTTT	CASSLYWDSRNNSPLHF
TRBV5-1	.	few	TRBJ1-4	TGCGCCAGCAGCTTGGTCGGGGGAGGGGAAAAACTGTTTTTT	CASSLVGGGEKLFF
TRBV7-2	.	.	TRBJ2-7	TGTGCCAGCAGCTTAGAACAGGGTCAATCCTACGAGCAGTACTTC	CASSLEQGQSYEQYF
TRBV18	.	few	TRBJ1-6	TGTGCCAGCTCCCGAGACAGTCGCAATTCACCCCTCCACTTT	CASSRDSRNSPLHF
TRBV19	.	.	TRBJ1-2	TGTGCCAGTAGTATAGGGCACAGGTTCTATGGCTACACCTTC	CASSIGHRFYGYTF
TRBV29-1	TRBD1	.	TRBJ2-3	TGCAGCGTTGACCCCGGGACAGGGGGGACAGATACGCAGTATTTT	CSVDPGTGGTDTQYF
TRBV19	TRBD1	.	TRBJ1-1	TGTGCCAGTAAACACAGGGGGGGCACTGAAGCTTTCTTT	CASKHRGGTEAFF
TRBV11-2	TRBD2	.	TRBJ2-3	TGTGCCAGCAGCTTACTAGCGGGGGAAATCACAGATACGCAGTATTTT	CASSLLAGEITDTQYF
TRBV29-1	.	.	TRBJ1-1	TGCAGCGTTGAAGGGCGATACAGAAACACTGAAGCTTTCTTT	CSVEGRYRNTEAFF
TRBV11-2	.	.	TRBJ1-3	TGTGCCAGCAGCTTAGGGAGGGCGCATGGAAACACCATATATTTT	CASSLGRAHGNTIYF
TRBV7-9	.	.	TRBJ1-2	TGTGCCAGCAGCTTAGGGCAGGGTCGTGACTACACCTTC	CASSLGQGRDYTF
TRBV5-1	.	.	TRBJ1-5	TGCGCCAGCAGCAGAACAGGGTTAGGTCAGCCCCAGCATTTT	CASSRTGLGQPQHF
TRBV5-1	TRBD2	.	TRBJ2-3	TGCGCCAGCAGCTTGGGTAGCGGGGTTAGCACAGATACGCAGTATTTT	CASSLGSGVSTDTQYF
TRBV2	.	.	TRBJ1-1	TGTGCCAGCACCCCCCGCGATACTTCGACTGAAGCTTTCTTT	CASTPRDTSTEAFF
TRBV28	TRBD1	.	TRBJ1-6	TGTGCCAGCAGAAACAGGGGTGGTTCACCCCTCCACTTT	CASRNRGGSPLHF